These 23 T cell receptor beta chains were all obtained from the same sample, sequenced in a study of T cell responses to AZD1222 COVID-19 vaccine. Assay used: immunoSEQ multiplex PCR; TCRdb lists only in-frame clones, some missing. The table includes some 160,000 clones, around 85% detected once. This specimen was peripheral blood, taken 28 days after the second AZD1222 dose. The receptor set was obtained from an adult who received the AZD1222 COVID-19 vaccine.

V gene TRBV6-2 or TRBV6-3 combines with J gene TRBJ2-1, with TRBD1 matching over 10 bases. This CDR3 comprises 15 residues. The J segment lost 8 bases and the V segment lost 6 bases, leaving 10 bases of the junction unmatched. Germline V lookup: CDR1 MNHEY, CDR2 SVGEGT. In nucleotides, the CDR3 is TGTGCCAGCAGCCTCGGACAGGGGGGAAGTGATGAGCAGTTCTTC. This sequence encodes CASSLGQGGSDEQFF.

The genes are TRBV6-1 and TRBJ1-4; weak D call: TRBD1 (5 bases). Looked up from germline, CDR1 is MNHNS and CDR2 is SASEGT. The CDR3 extends over 17 amino acids. The ends were cut back, 1 base at V and 6 bases at J, with 18 bases in the middle. For the CDR3, the DNA is TGTGCCAGCAGTGAAGGAAAGACAGCTAATGGGTATGAAAAACTGTTTTTT. This encodes CASSEGKTANGYEKLFF.

This sequence joins TRBV28 and TRBJ2-7; weak D call: TRBD1 (5 bases). Germline loops: CDR1 MDHEN, CDR2 SYDVKM. This CDR3 region has 14 residues. Deletions cut 5 bases from V and 0 bases from J, with 11 bases between. The CDR3 sequence: CASSPRVRSYEQYF. CDR3 nucleotide sequence: TGTGCCAGCAGTCCCAGGGTGCGCTCCTACGAGCAGTACTTC.

The chain links TRBV5-1 to TRBJ2-3, with D perhaps matching TRBD1 (6 bases). Trimming removed 2 bases at V and 5 bases at J, with 15 bases between. Germline assignment: CDR1 SGHRS and CDR2 YFSETQ. The CDR3 has 15 amino acids. The CDR3 spells CASSLFQGKVDTQYF. The CDR3 coding sequence is TGCGCCAGCAGCTTATTCCAGGGGAAGGTAGATACGCAGTATTTT.

This chain links TRBV5-6 with TRBJ2-1; 9 positions match TRBD2. CDR1 is SGHDT, CDR2 YYEEEE, per germline. Trimming removed 3 bases from V and 3 bases from J; junction bases left unmatched: 7. The CDR3 loop spans 16 amino acids. This CDR3 is CASSWGPSGIYNEQFF. CDR3 DNA sequence: TGTGCCAGCAGCTGGGGCCCTAGCGGGATCTACAATGAGCAGTTCTTC.

A single count supports this clone. The V gene is TRBV12-3 or TRBV12-4, the J gene TRBJ1-2; D is possibly TRBD1 (5 bases). With 4 bases removed from V and 4 bases from J, the gap between germline ends came to 10 bases. The CDR3 loop spans 13 amino acids. CDR3 coding DNA: TGTGCCAGCAGTTCCCCCGGGACCTATGGCTACACCTTC. Its translation is CASSSPGTYGYTF.

V gene TRBV9 combines with J gene TRBJ2-3, with 15 bases matching TRBD2. Trimming removed 4 bases from V and 2 bases from J; junction bases left unmatched: 5. Per germline, CDR1 SGDLS and CDR2 YYNGEE. This CDR3 is 17 amino acids long. CDR3 sequence (DNA): TGTGCCAGCAGCCCAGGGACTAGCGGGGGGTTCACAGATACGCAGTATTTT. Its translation: CASSPGTSGGFTDTQYF. The full variable domain, completed using reference TRBV9 and TRBJ2-3, is DSGVTQTPKHLITATGQRVTLRCSPRSGDLSVYWYQQSLDQGLQFLIQYYNGEERAKGNILERFSAQQFPDLHSELNLSSLELGDSALYFCASSPGTSGGFTDTQYFGPGTRLTVL.

The chain couples TRBV11-2 to TRBJ2-7; D not resolved. Germline CDR1 and CDR2: SGHAT and FQNNGV. The CDR3 totals 15 residues. With 5 bases removed from V and 0 bases from J, the gap between germline ends came to 14 bases. The CDR3 spells CASSQRPWSSYEQYF. The CDR3 DNA reads TGTGCCAGCAGCCAGAGACCGTGGAGCTCCTACGAGCAGTACTTC. Full variable domain (rest looked up from reference TRBV11-2 and TRBJ2-7): EAGVAQSPRYKIIEKRQSVAFWCNPISGHATLYWYQQILGQGPKLLIQFQNNGVVDDSQLPKDRFSAERLKGVDSTLKIQPAKLEDSAVYLCASSQRPWSSYEQYFGPGTRLTVT.

The J gene is TRBJ2-1, the V gene TRBV6-5, with D possibly being TRBD2 (6 bases). The V gene's germline CDR1 is MNHEY and CDR2 SVGAGI. The germline V and J ends were trimmed by 6 bases and 10 bases, with 22 bases remaining between them. The CDR3 length is 15 residues. The CDR3 is CASSHGQTRFGEQFF. CDR3 nucleotide sequence: TGTGCCAGCAGCCACGGGCAGACTAGATTCGGCGAGCAGTTCTTC.

The chain is built from TRBV7-2 and TRBJ1-2, with 8 bases that match TRBD1. CDR1 SGHTA and CDR2 FQGNSA come from the germline V gene. The V gene end was trimmed by 4 bases and the J gene end by 3 bases; junction bases not matched to a gene: 7. The CDR3 spans 15 residues. The chain's CDR3 is CASSSRTGKDYGYTF. The CDR3 DNA reads as TGTGCCAGCAGCTCCAGGACAGGGAAGGACTATGGCTACACCTTC.

The chain combines TRBV27 with TRBJ2-7, with 8 bases matching TRBD1. CDR1 and CDR2 from the germline V gene are MNHEY and SMNVEV (reference sequence). The CDR3 spans 14 residues. The trim removed 5 bases at V and 2 bases at J, leaving 5 bases unmatched. The CDR3 coding sequence is TGTGCCAGCAGTCCCCCGGACAGGGCCTACGAGCAGTACTTC. It specifies CASSPPDRAYEQYF.

V and J are TRBV27 and TRBJ2-7, with 7 bases lining up with TRBD1. CDR1 and CDR2 from the germline V gene are MNHEY and SMNVEV (reference sequence). Trimming cost V 4 bases and J 2 bases; bases outside gene matches: 2. The CDR3 contains 13 residues. CDR3 protein: CASSWTGTYEQYF. The CDR3 DNA reads TGTGCCAGCAGTTGGACAGGCACCTACGAGCAGTACTTC.

V and J are TRBV6-1 and TRBJ1-5; weak D call: TRBD1 (5 bases). Germline CDR1 and CDR2: MNHNS and SASEGT. V was trimmed by 4 bases and J by 5 bases, leaving 18 bases between them. The CDR3 contains 16 residues. The CDR3 reads CASSGPTVGGYQPQHF. The CDR3 DNA follows: TGTGCCAGCAGTGGGCCCACAGTTGGGGGATATCAGCCCCAGCATTTT.

The rearrangement links TRBV6-5 to TRBJ1-2, with D hard to call. This CDR3 contains 15 residues. The germline V gene encodes CDR1 MNHEY and CDR2 SVGAGI. The ends were cut back, 4 bases at V and 3 bases at J, with 15 bases in the middle. The CDR3 DNA reads TGTGCCAGCAGTTCCCGCCGGCGGGGTGACTATGGCTACACCTTC. Translating gives CASSSRRRGDYGYTF.

V usage is TRBV21-1 and J usage is TRBJ1-2; the DNA was not used to check the table's D call, TRBD1. TRBV21-1 is recorded as a pseudogene. This CDR3 region has 16 residues. CDR3 DNA sequence: TGTGCCAGCAGCAAAGGATCCCAGGGTGCTATGAGGGGCTACACCTTC. Its translation: CASSKGSQGAMRGYTF.

V usage is TRBV19 and J usage is TRBJ1-1; no clear D gene. Germline V gives CDR1 LNHDA, CDR2 SQIVND (reference sequence). This CDR3 comprises 12 residues. The germline V and J ends were trimmed by 6 bases and 3 bases, with 8 bases remaining between them. This CDR3 reads CASRGPYTEAFF. CDR3 in DNA: TGTGCCAGTAGAGGACCGTACACTGAAGCTTTCTTT.

J is TRBJ2-3 and V is TRBV11-2; D might be TRBD2 (5 bases). Germline CDR1 SGHAT, CDR2 FQNNGV. The CDR3 spans 10 residues. The ends were cut back, 10 bases at V and 5 bases at J, with 7 bases in the middle. The CDR3 loop is CATAGDTQYF. In nucleotides, the CDR3 is TGTGCCACCGCGGGAGATACGCAGTATTTT.

This clone was found a few times. The chain uses TRBV11-2 and TRBJ1-6, with D unresolved. This CDR3 spans 14 amino acids. CDR1 and CDR2 from the germline V gene are SGHAT and FQNNGV. V lost 0 bases to trimming and J lost 11 bases, with 11 bases between them. CDR3 in DNA: TGTGCCAGCAGCTTAGATCCAGGATTGACACCCCTCCACTTT. It yields the protein CASSLDPGLTPLHF.

The chain recombines TRBV7-9 with TRBJ1-3; D remains ambiguous. The CDR3 loop spans 17 amino acids. V was clipped by 4 bases and J by 0 bases, with 16 bases between them. Germline V gene sequence: CDR1 SEHNR, CDR2 FQNEAQ (reference sequence). CDR3 in amino acids: CASSSPRTASSGNTIYF. CDR3 in DNA: TGTGCCAGCAGCTCCCCAAGGACGGCGAGCTCTGGAAACACCATATATTTT.

The genes are TRBV7-2 and TRBJ1-4; no reliable D call. Looked up from germline, CDR1 is SGHTA and CDR2 is FQGNSA. V was clipped by 7 bases and J by 8 bases, with 17 bases between them. This CDR3 spans 14 amino acids. This CDR3 is CASTTQRVAEKLFF. CDR3 DNA sequence: TGTGCCAGCACCACCCAGAGAGTTGCGGAAAAACTGTTTTTT. Full variable domain (outside the CDR3, taken from reference TRBV7-2 and TRBJ1-4): GAGVSQSPSNKVTEKGKDVELRCDPISGHTALYWYRQSLGQGLEFLIYFQGNSAPDKSGLPSDRFSAERTGGSVSTLTIQRTQQEDSAVYLCASTTQRVAEKLFFGSGTQLSVL.

The J gene is TRBJ2-7, the V gene TRBV10-3, with 9 bases aligning to TRBD1. The CDR3 runs to 13 residues. The junction had 5 bases not matched to a gene; V was cut back by 2 bases and J by 9 bases. Per germline, CDR1 ENHRY and CDR2 SYGVKD. The DNA of the CDR3 is TGTGCCATCAGTGAGCCTGGACAGGGGACGCAGTACTTC. The encoded protein is CAISEPGQGTQYF.

The V call is TRBV18, the J call TRBJ1-1; possibly TRBD1 for D (5 bases). The CDR3 is made up of 16 amino acids. V was cut by 2 bases and J by 1 base, with 14 bases left in between. The germline gives CDR1 KGHSH, CDR2 LQKENI. CDR3 nucleotides: TGTGCCAGCTCACCAAGGAAGCCAGGGCAGAACACTGAAGCTTTCTTT. Amino acids: CASSPRKPGQNTEAFF.

The chain couples TRBV30 to TRBJ2-6; D not resolved. The CDR3 is 17 residues long. With 2 bases removed from V and 0 bases from J, the gap between germline ends came to 14 bases. Per germline, CDR1 GTSNPN and CDR2 SVGIG (reference sequence). CDR3 loop: CAWSLLGRTSGANVLTF. DNA for the CDR3: TGTGCCTGGAGTCTCTTAGGACGGACCTCTGGGGCCAACGTCCTGACTTTC.